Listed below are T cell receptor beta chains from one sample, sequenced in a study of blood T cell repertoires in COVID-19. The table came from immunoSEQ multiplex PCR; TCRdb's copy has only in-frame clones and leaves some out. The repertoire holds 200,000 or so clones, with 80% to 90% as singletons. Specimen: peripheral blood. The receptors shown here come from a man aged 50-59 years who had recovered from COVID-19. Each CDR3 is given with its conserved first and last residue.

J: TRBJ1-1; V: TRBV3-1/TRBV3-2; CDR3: CASNRGAGEAFF
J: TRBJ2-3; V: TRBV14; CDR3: CASSQDLVADTQYF
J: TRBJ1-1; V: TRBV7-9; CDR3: CASSLIGPTGYDTEAFF
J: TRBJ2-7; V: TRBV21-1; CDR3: CARGWLAEEDNRPRSYEQYF
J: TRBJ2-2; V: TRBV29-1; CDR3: CSVALRWGGDTGELFF
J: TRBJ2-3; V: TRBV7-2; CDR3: CASSSLGSGTLTDTQYF
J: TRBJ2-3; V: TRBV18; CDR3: CASSLQRESSTDTQYF
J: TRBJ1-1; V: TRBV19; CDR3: CASSPQGLNTEAFF
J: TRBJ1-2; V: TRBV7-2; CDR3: CASSSGQTLGYTF
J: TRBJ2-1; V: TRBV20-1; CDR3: CSASPGRRIYNEQFF
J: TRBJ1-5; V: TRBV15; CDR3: CATSRGGDQPQHF
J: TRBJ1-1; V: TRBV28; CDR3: CASSPHSGGNTEAFF
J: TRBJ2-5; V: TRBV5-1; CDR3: CASSPDIGLGHLASRYETQYF
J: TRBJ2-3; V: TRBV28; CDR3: CASRPWTGGADTQYF
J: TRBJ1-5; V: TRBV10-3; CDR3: CAISRQGAGQPQHF
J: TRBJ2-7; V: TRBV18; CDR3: CASSPFREYEQYF
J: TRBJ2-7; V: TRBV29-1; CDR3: CSVVLGQGGGEQYF
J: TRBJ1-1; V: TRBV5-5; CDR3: CASSLEDTNTEAFF
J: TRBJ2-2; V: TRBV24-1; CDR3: CATSDGGQRLAGGAGELFF
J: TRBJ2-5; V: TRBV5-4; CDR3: CASSPRTGGRETQYF
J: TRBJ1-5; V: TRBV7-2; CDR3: CASSLGPGQNQPQHF
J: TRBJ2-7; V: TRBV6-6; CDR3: CASSRGRAGAYEQYF
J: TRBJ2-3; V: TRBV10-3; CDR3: CAISSGQGARGAGDWNTDTQYF
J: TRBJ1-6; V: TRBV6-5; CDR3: CASRGTGVNSPLHF
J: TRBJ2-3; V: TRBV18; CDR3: CASSWDYAADTQYF
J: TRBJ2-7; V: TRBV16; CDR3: CASSHRDRVYEQYF
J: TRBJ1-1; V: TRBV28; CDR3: CASSPDRDTEAFF
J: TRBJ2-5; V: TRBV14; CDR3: CASSQDRSGTQYF
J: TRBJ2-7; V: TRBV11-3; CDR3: CASSLYRQGLSYEQYF
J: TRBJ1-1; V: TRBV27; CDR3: CASSGLQGGITEAFF
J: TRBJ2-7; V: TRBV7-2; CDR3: CASSLAVTAAYEQYF
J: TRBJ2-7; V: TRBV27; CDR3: CASRRTGGGEQYF
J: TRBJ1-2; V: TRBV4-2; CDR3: CASSQEVVAYGYTF
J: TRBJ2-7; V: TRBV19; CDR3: CASSIAGGPAYEQYF
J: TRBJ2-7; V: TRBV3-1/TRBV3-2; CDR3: CASSRSGGSRRAYEQYF
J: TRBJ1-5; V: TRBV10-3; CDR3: CAISDRGSLNQPQHF
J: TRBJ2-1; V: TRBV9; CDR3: CASSVDSPPYNEQFF
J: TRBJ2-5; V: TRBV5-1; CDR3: CASSLGLAGGAETQYF
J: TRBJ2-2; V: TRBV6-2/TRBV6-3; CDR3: CASSYLRVRTNTGELFF
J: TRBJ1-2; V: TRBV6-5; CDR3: CASSPGTLTYGYTF
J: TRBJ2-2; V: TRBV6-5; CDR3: CASRRKTSSGELFF
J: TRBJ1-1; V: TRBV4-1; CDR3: CASSQTGTGGTEAFF
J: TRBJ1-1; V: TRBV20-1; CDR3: CSGSTNTEAFF
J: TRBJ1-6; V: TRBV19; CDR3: CASRARDSGGSPLHF
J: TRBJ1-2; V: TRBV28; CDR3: CASRVWTGLGYTF
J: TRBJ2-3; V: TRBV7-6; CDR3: CASSSGLGTSGTDTQYF
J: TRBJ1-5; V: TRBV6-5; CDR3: CASSYSRGGRQPQHF
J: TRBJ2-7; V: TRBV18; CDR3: CASSPSREAMSEQYF